This entry lists 27 T cell receptor beta chains sequenced from one sample in a study of blood T cells in healthy people across ages. Alongside a J-beta primer mix, a sample-barcoded 5' primer served in a second PCR lasting about 7 to 12 cycles. MiXCR was run by TCRdb on the 5' RACE reads, yielding one entry per CDR3 protein. The sample lists hundreds of thousands of distinct CDR3 sequences, more than 40% seen once, with under 35% in the top ten. Specimen: blood. The receptor set was obtained from an older woman in good health.

This clonotype was seen a handful of times. The chain joins TRBV7-8 to TRBJ2-3, with 10 positions matching TRBD2. Germline V gives CDR1 SGHVS, CDR2 FQNEAQ. The junction had 2 bases not matched to a gene; V was cut back by 5 bases and J by 0 bases. The CDR3 length is 15 residues. The CDR3 DNA follows: TGTGCCAGCAGCGGGACTAGCGCTAGCACAGATACGCAGTATTTT. Translation: CASSGTSASTDTQYF.

The V gene is TRBV7-2, the J gene TRBJ2-1, with D perhaps TRBD2 (7 bases). The tail of the sequence fits TRBJ2-7 better, so the J call may be wrong. Germline V gives CDR1 SGHTA, CDR2 FQGNSA. The CDR3 is 14 residues long. The CDR3, as DNA: TGTGCCAGCAGCTTACGGGAGCGGGACAATGAGCAGTACTTC. The encoded protein is CASSLRERDNEQYF.

The chain is built from TRBV6-2 or TRBV6-3 and TRBJ1-5; unclear D gene. CDR3 size: 15 residues. Trimming pared 6 bases from V and 0 bases from J, leaving 12 bases between. Germline CDR1 and CDR2: MNHEY and SVGEGT. CDR3 nucleotides: TGTGCCAGCAGGGAAAGATATGATAGCAATCAGCCCCAGCATTTT. It encodes CASRERYDSNQPQHF.

Only a few counts were recorded for this clonotype. This chain links TRBV7-9 with TRBJ2-7, with TRBD2 as a possible D gene (5 bases). The CDR3 totals 14 residues. Looked up from germline, CDR1 is SEHNR and CDR2 is FQNEAQ (reference sequence). Deletions cut 3 bases from V and 4 bases from J, with 13 bases between. The CDR3 spells CASSFRAGEYEQYF. The CDR3 region has the DNA TGTGCCAGCAGCTTCCGTGCGGGCGAGTACGAGCAGTACTTC.

A remark on this clonotype: An end of the junction does not agree with germline; a read error may underlie this. The chain is built from TRBV29-1 and TRBJ2-3, with TRBD2 identical over 11 bases. CDR1 and CDR2 from the germline V gene are SQVTM and ANQGSEA. The CDR3 runs 15 residues. The CDR3 loop reads CSVDGLAGGGDTRYF. As DNA, the CDR3 is TGCAGCGTTGATGGCCTAGCGGGAGGCGGAGATACGCGGTATTTT.

The rearrangement links TRBV5-5 to TRBJ1-5; TRBD1 matches 7 bases. Losses at the gene ends were 7 bases for V and 3 bases for J; bases not matched to a gene: 4. This CDR3 contains 13 residues. The germline V gene has CDR1 SGHKS and CDR2 YYEKEE (reference sequence). The CDR3 spells CASRQGPNQPQHF. The CDR3 DNA reads as TGTGCCAGCCGACAGGGCCCCAATCAGCCCCAGCATTTT.

This clonotype occurred a few times. The V and J genes are TRBV10-3 and TRBJ2-7, with TRBD1 as a possible D gene (6 bases). The length of the CDR3 is 13 residues. Trimming pared 10 bases from V and 0 bases from J, leaving 13 bases between. From germline, CDR1 is ENHRY and CDR2 SYGVKD. CDR3: CASRKDSSYEQYF. CDR3 bases: TGTGCCAGCAGGAAGGACAGCTCCTACGAGCAGTACTTC.

The chain couples TRBV9 to TRBJ2-3, with TRBD2 identical over 11 bases. Unmatched junction bases numbered 12, after V lost 3 bases and J lost 6 bases. The CDR3 is 17 amino acids. Per the germline V gene, CDR1 is SGDLS and CDR2 is YYNGEE. The DNA for the CDR3 is TGTGCCAGCAGCGCCTTCTGGGCTAGCGGGAGGACCGATACGCAGTATTTT. Amino acid sequence: CASSAFWASGRTDTQYF.

DNA of the CDR3: TGTGCCGCGGGGCGGGGTTACAATGAGCAGTTCTTC. It codes for CAAGRGYNEQFF. The V gene is TRBV7-2, the J gene TRBJ2-1; a possible D gene is TRBD2 (6 bases). V lost 11 bases to trimming and J lost 4 bases, with 12 bases between them. Germline CDR1 SGHTA, CDR2 FQGNSA. This CDR3 is 12 amino acids long.

V usage is TRBV5-5 and J usage is TRBJ2-5; no definite D call. With 5 bases removed from V and 0 bases from J, the gap between germline ends came to 11 bases. CDR3 length: 14 residues. The germline gives CDR1 SGHKS, CDR2 YYEKEE (reference sequence). CDR3 DNA: TGTGCCAGCAGTTCGGGCCCCTACCAAGAGACCCAGTACTTC. It yields the protein CASSSGPYQETQYF.

The rearrangement joins TRBV30 to TRBJ1-6; the D gene is possibly TRBD1 (6 bases). V gave up 5 bases and J gave up 10 bases, with 18 bases separating them. The germline CDR1 and CDR2 sequences are GTSNPN and SVGIG (reference sequence). The CDR3 contains 14 residues. CDR3 sequence: CAWSGVSKVSPLHF. The CDR3 DNA sequence: TGTGCCTGGTCAGGGGTTTCTAAGGTATCACCCCTCCACTTT. Complete variable domain (other parts from reference TRBV30 and TRBJ1-6): SQTIHQWPATLVQPVGSPLSLECTVEGTSNPNLYWYRQAAGRGLQLLFYSVGIGQISSEVPQNLSASRPQDRQFILSSKKLLLSDSGFYLCAWSGVSKVSPLHFGNGTRLTVT.

The V and J genes are TRBV20-1 and TRBJ2-5; TRBD2 agrees at 12 bases. This CDR3 is 16 amino acids long. The V and J ends lost 6 bases and 11 bases, in that order; junction bases with no gene match: 19. Germline CDR1 is DFQATT and CDR2 is SNEGSKA (reference sequence). The CDR3 spells CSAPRLAGGRLGEQYF. For the CDR3, the DNA is TGCAGTGCCCCACGGCTAGCGGGAGGGCGTCTAGGGGAGCAGTACTTC.

This clonotype was seen ten or more times. The rearrangement links TRBV29-1 to TRBJ2-5; the D is unclear. The CDR3 length is 12 residues. Germline V gene sequence: CDR1 SQVTM, CDR2 ANQGSEA. Trimming shortened V by 2 bases and J by 5 bases, and 9 bases separated the two germline ends. The CDR3 loop reads CSVEYTGETQYF. CDR3 DNA: TGCAGCGTTGAATACACCGGGGAGACCCAGTACTTC.

The sample holds a few counts of this clonotype. The chain has TRBV6-2 or TRBV6-3 and TRBJ2-7; D unclear. Germline values: CDR1 MNHEY, CDR2 SVGEGT. Trimming shortened V by 2 bases and J by 1 base, and 12 bases separated the two germline ends. This CDR3 is built from 15 residues. The CDR3 sequence is CASSYDFTLSYEQYF. Here the CDR3 DNA reads TGTGCCAGCAGTTACGATTTCACCTTGTCCTACGAGCAGTACTTC.

The CDR3 region is CASSFVGTYYTDTQYF. CDR3 bases: TGTGCCAGCAGTTTTGTAGGGACATACTACACAGATACGCAGTATTTT. The rearrangement uses TRBV12-3 or TRBV12-4 and TRBJ2-3; a weak D match, TRBD1 (6 bases). The V end lost 3 bases, the J end lost 2 bases, and 15 bases lay between the germline ends. The CDR3 extends over 16 amino acids.

Here the CDR3 DNA reads TGCAGTGCTAGAGTGGGCGACACCACAGATACGCAGTATTTT. Translated, it gives CSARVGDTTDTQYF. The rearrangement joins TRBV20-1 to TRBJ2-3, with D uncertain. CDR1 DFQATT and CDR2 SNEGSKA come from the germline V gene (reference sequence). Trimming stripped 1 base from V and 2 bases from J, with 10 bases between. This CDR3 region has 14 residues.

This clonotype was recorded a few times. The chain employs TRBV21-1 and TRBJ2-5; whether TRBD2, the table's D call, matches the DNA was not checked. TRBV21-1 is reported as a pseudogene. The CDR3 runs 18 residues. The CDR3 DNA is TGTGCCAGCAGCCATCCGGGACTAGCGGGTAGCCGGTCGGAGACCCAGTACTTC. It translates to CASSHPGLAGSRSETQYF.

The chain joins TRBV4-2 to TRBJ2-1, with 10 bases that match TRBD2. Gene TRBJ2-7 matches the end of the DNA better, so the J call may be wrong. Germline V gene data show CDR1 as LGHNA and CDR2 as YNFKEQ. This CDR3 contains 17 residues. CDR3 loop: CASSQQPSGSSYNEQYF. CDR3 DNA: TGTGCCAGCAGCCAACAGCCTAGCGGGAGTTCCTACAATGAGCAGTACTTC.

The chain joins TRBV18 to TRBJ1-2; D unclear. CDR1 and CDR2 from the germline V gene are KGHSH and LQKENI. The V and J ends lost 0 bases and 7 bases respectively, with 9 bases between them. This CDR3 region has 13 residues. CDR3 DNA sequence: TGTGCCAGCTCACCACCAGGATCGGCTGGCTACACCTTC. Translated: CASSPPGSAGYTF.

The rearrangement uses TRBV18 and TRBJ2-6; TRBD1 matches at 8 bases. The germline V gene encodes CDR1 KGHSH and CDR2 LQKENI. The CDR3 totals 16 residues. V was clipped by 3 bases and J by 3 bases; unmatched bases: 4. In DNA, the CDR3 is TGTGCCAGCTCACCGGACAGGGCAGGTGGGGCCAACGTCCTGACTTTC. Amino acid sequence: CASSPDRAGGANVLTF.

The genes are TRBV30 and TRBJ1-2; D may be TRBD1 (6 bases). V was cut by 5 bases and J by 8 bases, with 24 bases left in between. Germline values: CDR1 GTSNPN, CDR2 SVGIG (reference sequence). CDR3 length: 15 residues. The CDR3 DNA reads TGTGCCTGGGGCACGGCCTCGGCGGCAACAGGGGGCTACACCTTC. Protein: CAWGTASAATGGYTF.

V usage is TRBV7-2 and J usage is TRBJ2-3, with TRBD2 identical over 7 bases. V trimming: 1 base; J trimming: 2 bases; junction bases outside the gene matches: 3. The CDR3 has 15 residues. CDR1 and CDR2 (germline): SGHTA, FQGNSA. This CDR3 reads CASSLVAGPTDTQYF. The DNA for the CDR3 is TGTGCCAGCAGCTTAGTAGCGGGTCCCACAGATACGCAGTATTTT. The variable domain in full, with the rest retrieved from reference TRBV7-2 and TRBJ2-3, is GAGVSQSPSNKVTEKGKDVELRCDPISGHTALYWYRQSLGQGLEFLIYFQGNSAPDKSGLPSDRFSAERTGGSVSTLTIQRTQQEDSAVYLCASSLVAGPTDTQYFGPGTRLTVL.

In this sample, this clonotype turned up a few times. The chain uses TRBV7-6 and TRBJ2-7; D unclear. Trimming took off 6 bases at V and 0 bases at J, with 21 bases between the two ends. CDR3 length: 17 residues. Germline V CDR1 and CDR2: SGHVS, FNYEAQ. CDR3 nucleotides: TGTGCCAGCAGTCCCCGGTCGCGGCATCCTAGCTCCTACGAGCAGTACTTC. Protein product: CASSPRSRHPSSYEQYF.

V gene TRBV9 combines with J gene TRBJ2-2; 8 bases fit TRBD1. Trimming removed 7 bases from V and 1 base from J; junction bases left unmatched: 3. The CDR3 runs to 14 residues. Germline V gene sequence: CDR1 SGDLS, CDR2 YYNGEE. The CDR3 DNA reads as TGTGCCAGCGGTGGACAGGGGAACACCGGGGAGCTGTTTTTT. Translating gives CASGGQGNTGELFF.

Comments on this clonotype: At one end the junction does not follow the germline gene, possibly because of a read error. The chain carries TRBV15 and TRBJ1-1; 11 bases line up with TRBD1. Germline loops: CDR1 LNHNV, CDR2 YYDKDF (reference sequence). The CDR3 sequence is 17 residues long. DNA of the CDR3: TGTGCCTCCAGCAGAGGACAGGGGGCCGGAATGAACACTGAAGCTTTCTTT. It codes for CASSRGQGAGMNTEAFF.

This clonotype was picked up a small number of times. The chain employs TRBV29-1 and TRBJ1-5; 9 bases fit TRBD1. This CDR3 region has 14 residues. Germline V gives CDR1 SQVTM, CDR2 ANQGSEA. The V and J ends lost 6 bases and 2 bases, in that order; junction bases with no gene match: 5. The CDR3 region is CSVGQGKGNQPQHF. CDR3 in DNA: TGCAGCGTGGGACAGGGCAAGGGCAATCAGCCCCAGCATTTT.

This CDR3 is CASSYSEGSEKLFF. The CDR3 bases are TGTGCCAGCAGTTACTCGGAAGGGAGTGAAAAACTGTTTTTT. The V gene is TRBV6-5, the J gene TRBJ1-4, with no clear D. The CDR3 has 14 residues. The ends were cut back, 0 bases at V and 7 bases at J, with 9 bases in the middle. Germline CDR1 MNHEY, CDR2 SVGAGI.